Listed below are T cell receptor beta chains from one sample, sequenced in a study of CD8 T cells in ankylosing spondylitis. TCRdb recomputed calls from the 5' RACE reads with MiXCR, one row per CDR3 protein. The sample carries 150,000 to 200,000 distinct CDR3 sequences, around a tenth recorded once. Material: blood, either unsorted or a sorted T cell fraction (not recorded which). These receptors were collected from a male donor with ankylosing spondylitis or in good health (not recorded which). Both conserved end residues are part of each CDR3. The D gene is left open where the match is weak. Rows give clone size only sometimes, using once, few, many, or a class for an expanded clone.

d_call	v_call	clone_size	j_call	cdr3_aa	cdr3_nt
-	TRBV20-1	many	TRBJ2-1	CSARDPIGSSYNEQFF	TGCAGTGCTAGAGATCCAATCGGGAGCTCCTACAATGAGCAGTTCTTC
-	TRBV7-2	many	TRBJ1-1	CASSLAEGTTEAFF	TGTGCCAGCAGCTTAGCGGAAGGGACCACTGAAGCTTTCTTT
-	TRBV6-5	many	TRBJ2-1	CASSYLYFANEQFF	TGTGCCAGCAGTTACCTTTATTTTGCCAATGAGCAGTTCTTC
-	TRBV5-1	-	TRBJ1-1	CASSLQGQNTEAFF	TGCGCCAGCAGCTTGCAGGGGCAGAACACTGAAGCTTTCTTT
TRBD1	TRBV9	many	TRBJ1-6	CASSLWDRTKDSPLHF	TGTGCCAGCAGCTTGTGGGACAGAACTAAGGATTCACCCCTCCACTTT
TRBD2	TRBV9	many	TRBJ2-1	CASSVGTRHNEQFF	TGTGCCAGCAGCGTGGGGACTAGACACAATGAGCAGTTCTTC
-	TRBV5-1	many	TRBJ2-5	CASSLAGRETQYF	TGCGCCAGCAGCTTGGCGGGGAGAGAGACCCAGTACTTC
-	TRBV12-3/TRBV12-4	many	TRBJ2-1	CASNWGPDTYNEQFF	TGTGCCAGTAACTGGGGACCTGATACCTACAATGAGCAGTTCTTC
-	TRBV9	many	TRBJ1-1	CASSVAGWNTEAFF	TGTGCCAGCAGCGTAGCTGGGTGGAACACTGAAGCTTTCTTT
TRBD1	TRBV20-1	-	TRBJ2-3	CSATPGTGANTDTQYF	TGCAGTGCTACTCCCGGGACAGGGGCGAACACAGATACGCAGTATTTT
TRBD2	TRBV4-3	few	TRBJ2-3	CASSQDQGLGSWGTDTQYF	TGCGCCAGCAGCCAAGATCAGGGACTAGGATCGTGGGGCACAGATACGCAGTATTTT
-	TRBV2	-	TRBJ2-1	CASRDQEYYNEQFF	TGTGCCAGCAGGGATCAGGAATATTACAATGAGCAGTTCTTC
TRBD1	TRBV29-1	few	TRBJ1-2	CSADRDYGYTF	TGCAGCGCTGACAGGGACTATGGCTACACCTTC
-	TRBV7-9	-	TRBJ2-2	CASSEGAGNTGELFF	TGTGCCAGCAGCGAAGGGGCGGGGAACACCGGGGAGCTGTTTTTT
-	TRBV7-2	-	TRBJ2-1	CASSPLAGPYNEQFF	TGTGCCAGCAGCCCCTTGGCGGGACCCTACAATGAGCAGTTCTTC
TRBD1	TRBV12-3/TRBV12-4	many	TRBJ1-2	CASSFGTGGGQGYTF	TGTGCCAGCAGTTTCGGGACAGGGGGCGGTCAAGGCTACACCTTC
-	TRBV5-6	many	TRBJ2-7	CASSLSYGSYEQYF	TGTGCCAGCAGCTTGAGTTACGGCTCCTACGAGCAGTACTTC
-	TRBV7-9	once	TRBJ2-6	CASRQGKSGANVLTF	TGTGCCAGCAGGCAGGGGAAATCTGGGGCCAACGTCCTGACTTTC
-	TRBV12-3/TRBV12-4	many	TRBJ2-7	CASSFGVGRTPYEQYF	TGTGCCAGCAGTTTTGGAGTTGGGCGTACCCCCTACGAGCAGTACTTC
-	TRBV6-2/TRBV6-3	many	TRBJ1-2	CASLTRVSDGYTF	TGTGCCAGCCTAACCAGGGTTTCGGATGGCTACACCTTC
TRBD1	TRBV9	-	TRBJ2-7	CASSPGTGVNEQYF	TGTGCCAGCAGCCCCGGGACAGGGGTCAACGAGCAGTACTTC
TRBD1	TRBV4-1	-	TRBJ1-4	CASSLLLVTGRYSANEKLFF	TGCGCCAGCAGCCTCCTTCTCGTGACAGGGAGATATTCGGCTAATGAAAAACTGTTTTTT
TRBD2	TRBV20-1	many	TRBJ2-3	CSARAQDGGSTHTQYF	TGCAGTGCTAGAGCCCAAGACGGGGGGAGCACCCATACGCAGTATTTT
-	TRBV5-1	few	TRBJ1-2	CASSLEGANYGYTF	TGCGCCAGCAGCTTAGAGGGCGCCAACTATGGCTACACCTTC
-	TRBV2	-	TRBJ2-2	CASSVFRGPGELFF	TGTGCCAGCAGTGTGTTCCGGGGACCCGGGGAGCTGTTTTTT
-	TRBV18	many	TRBJ1-2	CASSDPILGYGYTF	TGTGCCAGCTCAGATCCAATCCTAGGCTATGGCTACACCTTC
-	TRBV9	many	TRBJ2-5	CASSVGTEETQYF	TGTGCCAGCAGCGTAGGGACAGAAGAGACCCAGTACTTC
TRBD1	TRBV29-1	many	TRBJ1-1	CSVGGQGDTEAFF	TGCAGCGTTGGGGGACAGGGGGATACTGAAGCTTTCTTT
TRBD2	TRBV20-1	many	TRBJ2-5	CSAQQQSTLLAGAEETQYF	TGCAGTGCCCAACAACAAAGCACGCTTCTAGCGGGAGCGGAAGAGACCCAGTACTTC
-	TRBV27	many	TRBJ1-1	CASSLVSGYAMNTEAFF	TGTGCCAGCAGTTTAGTATCAGGGTATGCCATGAACACTGAAGCTTTCTTT
TRBD2	TRBV9	-	TRBJ2-7	CASSVTSGSGEQYF	TGTGCCAGCAGCGTAACTAGCGGGAGCGGGGAGCAGTACTTC
TRBD1	TRBV12-3/TRBV12-4	many	TRBJ2-7	CASSLASGGSYEQYF	TGTGCCAGCAGTTTAGCGTCAGGGGGCTCCTACGAGCAGTACTTC
-	TRBV5-1	many	TRBJ2-3	CASSVWASGDTQYF	TGCGCCAGCAGCGTTTGGGCTTCGGGAGATACGCAGTATTTT
-	TRBV5-1	many	TRBJ2-3	CASSFALTVDSDTQYF	TGCGCCAGCAGCTTTGCGCTCACGGTAGACTCAGATACGCAGTATTTT
-	TRBV12-3/TRBV12-4	-	TRBJ2-7	CASTPTQGSDEQYF	TGTGCCAGCACCCCCACGCAGGGATCGGACGAGCAGTACTTC
-	TRBV11-2	few	TRBJ2-1	CASSLGGPRSYNEQFF	TGTGCCAGCAGCTTGGGGGGACCCCGCTCCTACAATGAGCAGTTCTTC
TRBD1	TRBV19	many	TRBJ1-1	CASSPGTAEAFF	TGTGCCAGTAGTCCCGGGACAGCTGAAGCTTTCTTT
TRBD1	TRBV6-4	-	TRBJ1-2	CASRVNSGGPGYTF	TGTGCCAGCAGGGTGAACTCAGGGGGACCTGGCTACACCTTC
TRBD1	TRBV12-3/TRBV12-4	many	TRBJ2-3	CASSRDRNVGDTQYF	TGTGCCAGCAGTCGGGACAGAAATGTGGGAGATACGCAGTATTTT
-	TRBV6-5	many	TRBJ1-5	CASSYTDGLLHF	TGTGCCAGCAGTTACACGGACGGGTTACTCCATTTT
TRBD1	TRBV4-3	many	TRBJ1-2	CASSQDRGTGLGGYTF	TGCGCCAGCAGCCAAGATCGAGGGACAGGGTTAGGAGGCTACACCTTC
TRBD2	TRBV12-3/TRBV12-4	medium-sized	TRBJ2-5	CASSLASGKETQYF	TGTGCCAGCAGTTTGGCTAGCGGGAAGGAGACCCAGTACTTC
-	TRBV20-1	-	TRBJ2-5	CSASPTAQGKETQYF	TGCAGTGCTAGCCCCACCGCACAGGGAAAAGAGACCCAGTACTTC
-	TRBV20-1	few	TRBJ1-1	CSARFPGSPNTEAFF	TGCAGTGCTAGGTTCCCCGGGTCCCCGAACACTGAAGCTTTCTTT
TRBD2	TRBV5-1	many	TRBJ2-1	CASSLLGGEANEQFF	TGCGCCAGCAGCCTACTTGGGGGGGAGGCCAATGAGCAGTTCTTC
-	TRBV20-1	many	TRBJ2-1	CSARGLAYNEQFF	TGCAGTGCTAGAGGGCTGGCCTACAATGAGCAGTTCTTC
-	TRBV4-1	-	TRBJ2-3	CASSRNQGDTQYF	TGCGCCAGCAGCCGAAACCAGGGAGATACGCAGTATTTT
TRBD2	TRBV9	many	TRBJ2-1	CASSVVAPTSGRAYNEQFF	TGTGCCAGCAGCGTAGTAGCCCCGACTAGCGGGAGGGCCTACAATGAGCAGTTCTTC